This T cell receptor beta chain was identified during a study of regulatory T cells in long-lasting Graves disease. CDR3-region Arm-PCR and iRepertoire HTBI primers produced the TCR beta libraries. TCRdb re-called the multiplex PCR reads through MiXCR, storing one row per CDR3 protein. The sample lists 400,000 or so distinct CDR3 sequences; about a quarter were seen once. To note about this clonotype: What it binds is not known.

General observations from the study: Patients with persistent Graves' had lower TCR diversity than newly diagnosed patients.

Time point indicated: persistent/refractory GD, antithyroid drugs over 5 years with positive TRAb. Scientists built the TCR library using RNA that was extracted from PBMCs. Graves' disease was diagnosed by American Thyroid Association guidelines. The CDR3 runs to 13 residues. Germline lookup yields CDR1 LNHDA and CDR2 SQIVND (reference sequence). The germline V and J ends were trimmed by 7 bases and 7 bases, with 14 bases remaining between them. The receptor's source is a female donor with Graves disease. Material: peripheral blood mononuclear cells (PBMCs), obtained when the disease was refractory, from a patient treated with antithyroid drugs. This chain joins TRBV19 and TRBJ1-5; D uncertain. In DNA, the CDR3 is TGTGCCAGTACCTTCATCCAAGGGCAGCCCCAGCATTTT. Its protein is CASTFIQGQPQHF.